Sequencing of this TCR beta chain was carried out in a study of T-cell reconstitution after alpha-beta-depleted transplantation in children. Points from the study as a whole: About two months after transplant, alpha-beta T cells reportedly came from several hundred expanded graft clones. Most T-cell counts and diversity one year after the transplant came from T cells that were newly produced. After transplant, high TCRbeta diversity at day 60 in some patients arose from surviving recipient T cells and thymic progenitors.

This clonotype has a handful of counts. The antigen is unknown. Germline CDR1 SGHRS, CDR2 YFSETQ. This CDR3 has 15 residues. V shed 5 bases and J shed 0 bases, with 12 bases lying between them. Unique molecular identifiers tagged the TCRbeta library. TCRdb reanalysed the PCR reads using MiXCR and keeps one entry per CDR3 protein. In the table there are about 980,000 distinct CDR3 sequences, about 29% of which are singletons. Source: PBMCs, mostly from graft donor cells, taken 360 days after TCRalphabeta/CD19-depleted stem cell transplant. The origin of this receptor is a boy under two years old who had a stem cell transplant for SCID, so the T cells may come from the graft donor. The chain joins TRBV5-1 to TRBJ2-1; no definite D call. Here the CDR3 reads CASSTGRPSYNEQFF. CDR3 nucleotides: TGCGCCAGCAGTACGGGCAGACCCTCCTACAATGAGCAGTTCTTC. The complete variable domain, with remaining parts taken from reference TRBV5-1 and TRBJ2-1, reads KAGVTQTPRYLIKTRGQQVTLSCSPISGHRSVSWYQQTPGQGLQFLFEYFSETQRNKGNFPGRFSGRQFSNSRSEMNVSTLELGDSALYLCASSTGRPSYNEQFFGPGTRLTVL.